Shown below are 30 T cell receptor beta chains from a single sample sequenced in a study of T cell repertoires in cytomegalovirus infection. TCRdb reprocessed the reads with MiXCR, giving one entry per CDR3 protein. The repertoire holds 500,000 or so distinct CDR3 sequences, with approximately 15% as singletons. Sequenced sample: CD8+ T cells from PBMCs. These receptors all come from a human donor in good health (CMV status not recorded). Some clones in this sample may be carry-over from other donors' samples.

This clonotype was recorded many times. V is TRBV14 and J is TRBJ2-2, with D tentatively TRBD1 or TRBD2 (6 bases each). In germline, CDR1 is SGHDN, CDR2 FVKESK. V was pared by 3 bases and J by 2 bases, with 16 bases between. The length of the CDR3 is 17 residues. For the CDR3, the DNA is TGTGCCAGCAGCCATTTTAACGGGGGACAAAACACCGGGGAGCTGTTTTTT. This codes for CASSHFNGGQNTGELFF.

This clonotype has at least ten counts. This chain connects TRBV28 to TRBJ2-1, with a weak D call TRBD1 (5 bases). V lost 5 bases and J lost 1, with 18 bases in between. This CDR3 is 17 amino acids long. Per the germline V gene, CDR1 is MDHEN and CDR2 is SYDVKM. The CDR3 protein is CASSTRKQGSSYNEQFF. The CDR3 DNA follows: TGTGCCAGCAGTACCAGGAAGCAGGGTAGTTCCTACAATGAGCAGTTCTTC.

The table lists this clonotype with many counts. The V and J genes are TRBV15 and TRBJ1-4, with D tentatively TRBD1 (5 bases). V gave up 0 bases and J gave up 7 bases, with 12 bases separating them. Germline V CDR1 and CDR2: LNHNV, YYDKDF (reference sequence). This CDR3 comprises 15 residues. Here the CDR3 DNA reads TGTGCCACCAGCAGAGAAAGTGGGGGAATTGAAAAACTGTTTTTT. Translating it yields CATSRESGGIEKLFF.

A word on this clonotype: The junction and the germline gene differ at one end; a read error may be behind it. The genes are TRBV7-2 and TRBJ1-5, with D hard to call. Germline values: CDR1 SGHTA, CDR2 FQGNSA. The CDR3 covers 14 residues. This CDR3 is CASSPGCRNQPQHF. In DNA form, the CDR3 reads TGTGCAAGCAGCCCCGGGTGTAGAAATCAGCCCCAGCATTTT.

This clonotype was seen a few times. The chain carries TRBV18 and TRBJ2-1, with 9 bases identical to TRBD2. Germline CDR1 KGHSH, CDR2 LQKENI. The CDR3 is made up of 17 amino acids. Trimming at V came to 3 bases and at J to 2 bases, leaving 8 bases not matched to a gene. The CDR3 DNA reads as TGTGCCAGCTCACCCCGGGGACGGACTAGCGCCTACAATGAGCAGTTCTTC. Amino acid sequence: CASSPRGRTSAYNEQFF.

This clonotype was seen a handful of times. The chain has TRBV6-5 and TRBJ2-1, with a tentative D call TRBD2 (6 bases). The CDR3 contains 15 residues. Germline values: CDR1 MNHEY, CDR2 SVGAGI. Deletions cut 4 bases from V and 3 bases from J, with 13 bases between. The CDR3 loop reads CASSSGGGVYNEQFF. In nucleotides, the CDR3 is TGTGCCAGCAGTTCTGGCGGCGGGGTCTACAATGAGCAGTTCTTC.

Here the CDR3 DNA reads TGTGCCAGCAGCCCAGAGGGCGAGACCTCTGAAAAACTGTTTTTT. This sequence encodes CASSPEGETSEKLFF. The chain employs TRBV28 and TRBJ1-4; D gene unclear. V lost 6 bases, J lost 7 bases, and 18 bases lay in between. The CDR3 is 15 residues long. Germline loops: CDR1 MDHEN, CDR2 SYDVKM.

This clonotype occurred many times. The rearrangement links TRBV6-2 or TRBV6-3 to TRBJ1-6; TRBD1 is a possible D gene (5 bases). Trimming left V 6 bases short and J 0 bases short, with 15 bases between. Germline V gene data show CDR1 as MNHEY and CDR2 as SVGEGT. The CDR3 covers 17 residues. As DNA, the CDR3 is TGTGCCAGCAGCCTACTCCCAGGGAGCTCCTATAATTCACCCCTCCACTTT. Encoded protein: CASSLLPGSSYNSPLHF.

This clonotype has ten or more counts. The V call is TRBV10-3, the J call TRBJ2-7; D perhaps matches TRBD2 (6 bases). Trimming stripped 3 bases from V and 5 bases from J, with 11 bases between. Germline lookup yields CDR1 ENHRY and CDR2 SYGVKD. This CDR3 spans 13 amino acids. CDR3 in DNA: TGTGCCATCAGTGATGGCGGGGCGAACGAGCAGTACTTC. Amino acid sequence: CAISDGGANEQYF.

At least ten counts were recorded for this clonotype. V gene TRBV19 combines with J gene TRBJ1-1; TRBD1 might be the D (5 bases). Trimming removed 3 bases at V and 3 bases at J, with 8 bases between. Germline V CDR1 and CDR2: LNHDA, SQIVND (reference sequence). The CDR3 sequence is 13 residues long. Here the CDR3 DNA reads TGTGCCAGTAGTATCAGCAGGGACACTGAAGCTTTCTTT. Protein: CASSISRDTEAFF.

The J gene is TRBJ1-2, the V gene TRBV14; D call uncertain. The CDR3 is made up of 13 amino acids. Trimming removed 0 bases from V and 6 bases from J, with 8 bases in between. CDR1 is SGHDN, CDR2 FVKESK, per germline. This CDR3 is CASSQDRGHGYTF. The CDR3 bases are TGTGCCAGCAGCCAAGATAGAGGGCATGGCTACACCTTC.

This chain joins TRBV12-3 or TRBV12-4 and TRBJ2-1; 8 nucleotides agree with TRBD1. The CDR3 is 15 amino acids. V lost 8 bases and J lost 7; bases outside the gene matches: 13. CDR3 residues: CASRGDRGRGNEQFF. The CDR3 DNA reads as TGTGCCAGCCGGGGTGACAGGGGTCGTGGAAATGAGCAGTTCTTC.

On this clonotype itself: A much larger clone differs by one base, so this may be a read error. This chain links TRBV11-2 with TRBJ2-1; D unclear. The CDR3 loop spans 19 amino acids. Looked up from germline, CDR1 is SGHAT and CDR2 is FQNNGV. Trimming shortened V by 5 bases and J by 1 base, and 24 bases separated the two germline ends. The CDR3 coding sequence is TGTGCCAGCAGCCCAGTCGGATTAGGCCAACAACTTTCCTACAATGAGCAGTTCTTC. This translates into CASSPVGLGQQLSYNEQFF.

This clonotype appeared a few times. The gene calls are TRBV7-6 and TRBJ2-7, with 10 bases matching TRBD1. Germline-derived CDR1 and CDR2 are SGHVS and FNYEAQ. This CDR3 region has 17 residues. V trimming: 4 bases; J trimming: 4 bases; junction bases outside the gene matches: 13. The CDR3 region has the DNA TGTGCCAGCAGCTCTACCGGGACAGGGGCCCTTCGGTACGAGCAGTACTTC. Translating it yields CASSSTGTGALRYEQYF.

The chain recombines TRBV7-3 with TRBJ2-2; TRBD2 agrees at 10 bases. The CDR3 is made up of 15 amino acids. With 6 bases clipped from V and 6 bases from J, the junction kept 7 bases outside the gene matches. In germline, CDR1 is SGHTA, CDR2 FQGTGA. CDR3 in DNA: TGTGCCAGCAGTGTAGCGGGAGGAGTGGCCGGGGAGCTGTTTTTT. It codes for CASSVAGGVAGELFF.

About this clonotype itself: The conserved phenylalanine or tryptophan is not found at the CDR3 terminus, so this likely reflects a read error. The CDR3 loop is CSVNRGIYGYTL. Written as DNA, the CDR3 is TGCAGCGTAAACAGGGGGATCTATGGCTACACCTTA. The chain links TRBV29-1 to TRBJ1-2, with TRBD1 matching 8 bases. Germline lookup yields CDR1 SQVTM and CDR2 ANQGSEA. The length of the CDR3 is 12 residues. The J segment lost 4 bases and the V segment lost 6 bases, leaving 4 bases of the junction unmatched.

This clonotype showed up many times. This chain uses TRBV7-6 with TRBJ2-2; 10 bases fit TRBD1. Germline V gene lookup returns CDR1 SGHVS and CDR2 FNYEAQ. The CDR3 spans 19 residues. The V segment lost 4 bases and the J segment 2 bases; nucleotides outside the gene matches: 13. CDR3 residues: CASSSQRDRGSLNTGELFF. The DNA of the CDR3 is TGTGCCAGCAGCTCTCAACGGGACAGGGGCTCCCTAAACACCGGGGAGCTGTTTTTT.

This clonotype showed up just once. A much larger clonotype is one base distant, so this may be a read error. This rearrangement joins TRBV7-6 to TRBJ2-1, with TRBD2 matching over 11 bases. CDR1 and CDR2 (germline): SGHVS, FNYEAQ. The CDR3 is 15 amino acids. CDR3 in amino acids: CPSTVTSGDYNEQFF. In DNA form, the CDR3 reads TGTCCCAGCACCGTGACTAGCGGGGACTACAATGAGCAGTTCTTC.

This clonotype has only a few counts. The chain links TRBV15 to TRBJ1-1; D possibly corresponds to TRBD1 (6 bases). With 1 base removed from V and 0 bases from J, the gap between germline ends came to 9 bases. CDR1 LNHNV and CDR2 YYDKDF come from the germline V gene (reference sequence). The length of the CDR3 is 15 residues. DNA for the CDR3: TGTGCCACCAGCAGAGGGACAGCCATGAACACTGAAGCTTTCTTT. Protein product: CATSRGTAMNTEAFF.

A few counts support this clonotype. V and J are TRBV27 and TRBJ2-5, with TRBD1 matching over 8 bases. This CDR3 is built from 19 residues. J gave up 4 bases and V 4 bases, and 20 bases lay outside the gene matches. Germline V gene lookup returns CDR1 MNHEY and CDR2 SMNVEV (reference sequence). The CDR3 reads CASSWSVPHYPGTGETQYF. In DNA, the CDR3 is TGTGCCAGCAGTTGGTCGGTCCCCCATTATCCCGGGACAGGAGAGACCCAGTACTTC.

This clonotype was counted between two and nine times. The V call is TRBV28, the J call TRBJ2-1, with unresolved D. Per the germline V gene, CDR1 is MDHEN and CDR2 is SYDVKM. The germline V and J ends were trimmed by 6 bases and 9 bases, with 9 bases remaining between them. The CDR3 is 11 amino acids. The CDR3 region has the DNA TGTGCCAGCAGGCAAGGGTCTGAGCAGTTCTTC. It encodes CASRQGSEQFF.

This clonotype was detected ten times or more. The V call is TRBV7-9, the J call TRBJ2-1; 9 bases match TRBD2. CDR3 size: 13 residues. The V gene's germline CDR1 is SEHNR and CDR2 FQNEAQ (reference sequence). Trimming at V came to 7 bases and at J to 10 bases, leaving 8 bases not matched to a gene. CDR3 sequence reads: CASTIEREEEQFF. CDR3 nucleotides: TGTGCCAGCACAATTGAGCGGGAGGAGGAGCAGTTCTTC.

This clonotype has ten or more counts. The rearrangement joins TRBV12-3 or TRBV12-4 to TRBJ2-7, with 8 bases fitting TRBD2. The CDR3 is 15 amino acids. The V and J ends lost 3 bases and 1 base, in that order; junction bases with no gene match: 5. This CDR3 reads CASSFASGRSYEQYF. In DNA form, the CDR3 reads TGTGCCAGCAGTTTCGCTAGCGGGCGTTCCTACGAGCAGTACTTC.

This clonotype was observed a handful of times. The V and J genes are TRBV20-1 and TRBJ2-3; possibly TRBD1 for D (6 bases). In germline, CDR1 is DFQATT, CDR2 SNEGSKA (reference sequence). V lost 2 bases to trimming and J lost 5 bases, with 29 bases between them. This CDR3 is 19 amino acids long. Here the CDR3 reads CSARFRQEQPPFGEDTQYF. The CDR3 DNA sequence: TGCAGTGCTAGATTTAGACAGGAGCAACCTCCCTTCGGCGAAGATACGCAGTATTTT.

The chain has TRBV27 and TRBJ1-6, with no clear D. V lost 4 bases to trimming and J lost 8 bases, with 12 bases between them. The CDR3 sequence is 14 residues long. Germline V gene lookup returns CDR1 MNHEY and CDR2 SMNVEV (reference sequence). The DNA for the CDR3 is TGTGCCAGCAGTTCGAGCGTCGGCGATTCACCCCTCCACTTT. It is translated as CASSSSVGDSPLHF.

This clonotype was seen ten or more times. The rearrangement uses TRBV7-6 and TRBJ2-4; D ambiguous. The CDR3 extends over 13 amino acids. Trimming took 3 bases from V and 8 from J, leaving 11 bases between them. The germline V gene has CDR1 SGHVS and CDR2 FNYEAQ. CDR3 in DNA: TGTGCCAGCAGCTTGGCCCCGAGCGACATTCAGTACTTC. Its protein is CASSLAPSDIQYF.

This clonotype has at least ten counts. This chain uses TRBV6-1 with TRBJ2-7, with 10 nucleotides matching TRBD2. The junction had 9 bases not matched to a gene; V was cut back by 2 bases and J by 5 bases. CDR3 size: 16 residues. CDR1 and CDR2 from the germline V gene are MNHNS and SASEGT. CDR3 region: CASSERRAGGLDEQYF. For the CDR3, the DNA is TGTGCCAGCAGTGAACGGCGAGCGGGAGGGTTAGACGAGCAGTACTTC.

The sample holds many counts of this clonotype. V gene TRBV5-8 combines with J gene TRBJ2-5, with D maybe TRBD1 (5 bases). This CDR3 region has 14 residues. V was cut by 2 bases and J by 3 bases, with 11 bases left in between. The V gene's germline CDR1 is SGHTS and CDR2 YDEGEE. The DNA of the CDR3 is TGTGCCAGCAGCTTTGGGGCGGCCGAAGAGACCCAGTACTTC. Amino acids: CASSFGAAEETQYF.

This chain uses TRBV5-1 with TRBJ1-3, with D unresolved. V lost 5 bases and J lost 0, with 9 bases in between. The CDR3 loop spans 14 amino acids. Germline lookup yields CDR1 SGHRS and CDR2 YFSETQ. DNA of the CDR3: TGCGCCAGCAGAACAGAAGACTCTGGAAACACCATATATTTT. This encodes CASRTEDSGNTIYF.

J is TRBJ1-1 and V is TRBV19; 7 bases map to TRBD1. There are 12 residues in the CDR3. V trimming: 6 bases; J trimming: 7 bases; junction bases outside the gene matches: 5. Germline V gene data show CDR1 as LNHDA and CDR2 as SQIVND (reference sequence). This chain's CDR3 is CASSRTGYEAFF. The CDR3 coding sequence is TGTGCCAGTAGCCGGACAGGCTATGAAGCTTTCTTT.